This T cell receptor (beta chain) is drawn from a study of T cell responses to AZD1222 COVID-19 vaccine. Overall study results and limits: Females outnumbered males among donors, who were mostly white British; clonal diversity was possibly underestimated. Seropositive at baseline were only a handful of AZD1222 recipients. The study found Spike-specific TCR breadth and depth rose after two AZD1222 doses.

Produced via immunoSEQ multiplex PCR; TCRdb's table is partial and in-frame only. The sample has 110,000 to 150,000 clones, roughly 93% seen once. As regards this clone: Its target is not known.

This TCR was sampled from an adult who received the AZD1222 COVID-19 vaccine. Sample: peripheral blood, taken 28 days after the second AZD1222 dose.

As DNA, the CDR3 is TGTGCCTGGGACCGGGACAGGGGAGGCCTCTCTGGAAACACCATATATTTT. Its translation is CAWDRDRGGLSGNTIYF. V usage is TRBV30 and J usage is TRBJ1-3; 10 bases align to TRBD1. The CDR3 consists of 17 residues. V was clipped by 5 bases and J by 0 bases; unmatched bases: 10. Germline CDR1 and CDR2: GTSNPN and SVGIG (reference sequence).